These 5 T cell receptor beta chains share one sample of origin, sequenced in a study of blood T cell repertoires in COVID-19. Some clones are missing from TCRdb's copy, which holds only in-frame ones; the method was immunoSEQ multiplex PCR. The repertoire holds more than 70,000 clones, with more than 80% as singletons. Sequenced input: peripheral blood. The receptors were gathered from an elderly woman with acute or convalescent COVID-19.

V usage is TRBV5-1 and J usage is TRBJ2-3, with 8 bases fitting TRBD1. This CDR3 comprises 15 residues. Per germline, CDR1 SGHRS and CDR2 YFSETQ. V was pared by 0 bases and J by 2 bases, with 2 bases of the junction left unmatched. DNA of the CDR3: TGCGCCAGCAGCTTGGACAGGGGGGCCACAGATACGCAGTATTTT. This gives the protein CASSLDRGATDTQYF.

The count of this clone is one. The chain recombines TRBV5-1 with TRBJ1-2; maybe TRBD1 (6 bases). The CDR3 length is 15 residues. Germline CDR1 is SGHRS and CDR2 is YFSETQ. V lost 0 bases, J lost 4 bases, and 13 bases lay in between. The CDR3 is CASSLGPQQGYGYTF. The CDR3 bases are TGCGCCAGCAGCTTGGGTCCCCAACAGGGCTATGGCTACACCTTC.

This chain uses TRBV7-3 with TRBJ2-2; a possible D gene is TRBD2 (6 bases). This CDR3 is 16 amino acids long. V was shortened by 1 base and J by 0 bases, with 9 bases between the two germline ends. The germline V gene has CDR1 SGHTA and CDR2 FQGTGA. CDR3 in DNA: TGTGCCAGCAGCTTAAGCGGGACTCCGAACACCGGGGAGCTGTTTTTT. This translates into CASSLSGTPNTGELFF.

This clone was counted a single time. Distinct nucleotide sequences in the sample also encode this CDR3. The rearrangement uses TRBV27 and TRBJ2-7; D is perhaps TRBD2 (6 bases). CDR1 is MNHEY, CDR2 SMNVEV, per germline (reference sequence). V gave up 5 bases and J gave up 7 bases, with 18 bases separating them. CDR3 length: 14 amino acids. CDR3 loop: CASSLVVGLGEQYF. The CDR3 DNA sequence: TGTGCCAGCAGTCTCGTCGTGGGACTGGGGGAGCAGTACTTC.

The chain recombines TRBV28 with TRBJ1-6; 8 bases are shared with TRBD1. V shed 10 bases, J shed 6 bases, and the junction held 17 bases outside the gene matches. This CDR3 has 17 residues. The germline V gene has CDR1 MDHEN and CDR2 SYDVKM. The CDR3 DNA reads as TGTGCCATTCGCCGGCAGGGGGCGCCTCCAGCTAATTCACCCCTCCACTTT. Translated, it gives CAIRRQGAPPANSPLHF.